The 29 T cell receptor beta chains below all came from one sample that was sequenced in a study of post-analysis software for immune sequencing data. Whole-study results and caveats: Roughly 5 TRBV segments were significantly more frequent in patients than in controls. TRBV5-6, TRBV5-1 and TRBV20-1 were among these segments.

These receptors' antigens are unknown. TCR beta cDNA libraries included unique molecular identifiers. From the PCR reads, TCRdb called clonotypes with MiXCR, one entry per CDR3 protein. In the table there are around 700,000 distinct CDR3 sequences, approximately 59% of which are singletons. The sequencing sample was made of blood. All receptors come from a girl aged 2 to 10 with multiple sclerosis.

This clonotype occurred a few times. The chain joins TRBV10-3 to TRBJ2-1; D unresolved. The V gene lost 6 bases and the J gene lost 0 bases, with 15 bases spanning the gap. This CDR3 is built from 16 residues. CDR1 is ENHRY, CDR2 SYGVKD, per germline. The CDR3 DNA is TGTGCCATCAGAGTACATGACGGCAGCTCCTACAATGAGCAGTTCTTC. Amino acid sequence: CAIRVHDGSSYNEQFF.

This chain joins TRBV29-1 and TRBJ2-7; tentatively, D is TRBD1 (6 bases). The germline V and J ends were trimmed by 7 bases and 2 bases, with 15 bases remaining between them. Germline CDR1 reads SQVTM; CDR2 reads ANQGSEA. This CDR3 comprises 13 residues. CDR3 nucleotides: TGCAGCGCCCAGGGGACGTCAACCTACGAGCAGTACTTC. Protein product: CSAQGTSTYEQYF.

This clonotype appeared a few times. The rearrangement links TRBV20-1 to TRBJ2-4, with 7 positions matching TRBD2. The CDR3 sequence is 15 residues long. V was clipped by 5 bases and J by 2 bases; unmatched bases: 9. CDR1 and CDR2 (germline): DFQATT, SNEGSKA (reference sequence). The CDR3 DNA is TGCAGTGCTCTGGGGGGAGGGACGCCCAAAAACATTCAGTACTTC. Residues: CSALGGGTPKNIQYF.

The V gene is TRBV12-3 or TRBV12-4, the J gene TRBJ2-1; D might be TRBD2 (5 bases). V lost 7 bases, J lost 10 bases, and 20 bases lay in between. The CDR3 runs 14 residues. Here the CDR3 reads CASKEDPKRREQFF. The CDR3 DNA is TGTGCCAGCAAAGAGGACCCAAAAAGGAGGGAGCAGTTCTTC.

This clonotype was seen only a few times. The V gene is TRBV7-9, the J gene TRBJ2-5, with 9 nucleotides matching TRBD1. This CDR3 comprises 16 residues. Germline V gene sequence: CDR1 SEHNR, CDR2 FQNEAQ (reference sequence). The trim removed 5 bases at V and 4 bases at J, leaving 11 bases unmatched. The CDR3 DNA sequence: TGTGCCAGCAGCACGCGTAAGGACAGGGGTGGAGAGACCCAGTACTTC. It specifies CASSTRKDRGGETQYF.

The CDR3 sequence: CAISGISNQPQHF. As DNA, the CDR3 is TGTGCCATCAGTGGTATTAGCAATCAGCCCCAGCATTTT. The chain has TRBV10-3 and TRBJ1-5, with D unresolved. The V gene's germline CDR1 is ENHRY and CDR2 SYGVKD. Trimming shortened V by 4 bases and J by 0 bases, and 4 bases separated the two germline ends. This CDR3 region has 13 residues.

This clonotype has just a few counts. The chain employs TRBV28 and TRBJ2-7, with a weak D call TRBD1 (5 bases). In germline, CDR1 is MDHEN, CDR2 SYDVKM. The CDR3 length is 12 residues. The V end lost 6 bases, the J end lost 7 bases, and 13 bases lay between the germline ends. The CDR3 is CASRSQGREQYF. DNA for the CDR3: TGTGCCAGCAGGTCCCAGGGTCGGGAGCAGTACTTC. Supplemented by reference TRBV28 and TRBJ2-7, the full variable domain reads DVKVTQSSRYLVKRTGEKVFLECVQDMDHENMFWYRQDPGLGLRLIYFSYDVKMKEKGDIPEGYSVSREKKERFSLILESASTNQTSMYLCASRSQGREQYFGPGTRLTVT.

The chain is built from TRBV12-3 or TRBV12-4 and TRBJ1-1; 9 nucleotides match TRBD1. This CDR3 is built from 15 residues. Unmatched junction bases numbered 6, after V lost 5 bases and J lost 2 bases. CDR3 nucleotides: TGTGCCAGCAGTAAGGGGGGACAGGGTAACACTGAAGCTTTCTTT. Translation: CASSKGGQGNTEAFF.

The chain carries TRBV4-3 and TRBJ1-2; unclear D gene. The ends were cut back, 0 bases at V and 2 bases at J, with 10 bases in the middle. Germline V CDR1 and CDR2: LGHNA, YSLEER. This CDR3 has 15 amino acids. The CDR3 DNA follows: TGCGCCAGCAGCCAAGATTCTGCGGGGAACTATGGCTACACCTTC. Encoded protein: CASSQDSAGNYGYTF.

The count of this clonotype is one. V is TRBV6-6 and J is TRBJ2-4, with D tentatively TRBD1 (6 bases). Near its end, the DNA agrees better with TRBJ2-7, so the J call may be wrong. There are 17 residues in the CDR3. Per germline, CDR1 MNHNY and CDR2 SVGAGI (reference sequence). The CDR3 sequence: CASSYSPTGSAIYEQYF. CDR3 DNA sequence: TGTGCCAGCAGTTACTCGCCGACAGGTTCCGCCATCTACGAGCAGTACTTC.

This clonotype has just a few counts. V is TRBV12-3 or TRBV12-4 and J is TRBJ2-5; TRBD1 matches 8 bases. The CDR3 contains 17 residues. The ends lost 5 bases at V and 1 base at J; junction bases unmatched: 12. The CDR3 reads CASSLDLDRGGQETQYF. The CDR3 DNA is TGTGCCAGCAGTCTTGACCTCGACAGGGGCGGCCAAGAGACCCAGTACTTC.

The chain combines TRBV7-3 with TRBJ2-3; D call uncertain. Germline V gives CDR1 SGHTA, CDR2 FQGTGA. Trimming pared 2 bases from V and 5 bases from J, leaving 8 bases between. The CDR3 sequence is 13 residues long. CDR3 in amino acids: CASSLRERDTQYF. CDR3 sequence (DNA): TGTGCCAGCAGCTTACGCGAGAGAGATACGCAGTATTTT.

This clonotype was seen a few times. V and J are TRBV5-1 and TRBJ2-5; D not resolved. V was shortened by 6 bases and J by 1 base, with 10 bases between the two germline ends. Germline V gene lookup returns CDR1 SGHRS and CDR2 YFSETQ. This CDR3 spans 13 amino acids. The CDR3 sequence is CASTRSFQETQYF. CDR3 nucleotides: TGCGCCAGCACCAGGTCATTCCAAGAGACCCAGTACTTC.

This clonotype came up a few times. V usage is TRBV12-3 or TRBV12-4 and J usage is TRBJ1-2; D call uncertain. This CDR3 has 13 amino acids. Trimming took off 3 bases at V and 8 bases at J, with 13 bases between the two ends. DNA of the CDR3: TGTGCCAGCAGTTTTCCAGGATCAGGCGGCTACACCTTC. It codes for CASSFPGSGGYTF.

The chain couples TRBV7-9 to TRBJ2-7; D may be TRBD1 (5 bases). Germline V gene sequence: CDR1 SEHNR, CDR2 FQNEAQ (reference sequence). Deletions cut 5 bases from V and 4 bases from J, with 12 bases between. The CDR3 is made up of 13 amino acids. In DNA, the CDR3 is TGTGCCAGCAGCCCCAGGGATGCTTACGAGCAGTACTTC. Protein: CASSPRDAYEQYF.

This clonotype has just a few counts. This chain joins TRBV7-8 and TRBJ2-3; D gene ambiguous. Germline V gene lookup returns CDR1 SGHVS and CDR2 FQNEAQ. V was clipped by 3 bases and J by 2 bases, with 9 bases between them. This CDR3 is 14 amino acids long. In nucleotides, the CDR3 is TGTGCCAGCAGCTTTCGGATTTCCACAGATACGCAGTATTTT. It is translated as CASSFRISTDTQYF. The complete variable domain, with remaining parts taken from reference TRBV7-8 and TRBJ2-3, reads GAGVSQSPRYKVAKRGQDVALRCDPISGHVSLFWYQQALGQGPEFLTYFQNEAQLDKSGLPSDRFFAERPEGSVSTLKIQRTQQEDSAVYLCASSFRISTDTQYFGPGTRLTVL.

The chain links TRBV7-8 to TRBJ1-2; D unclear. Germline CDR1 is SGHVS and CDR2 is FQNEAQ. V lost 6 bases to trimming and J lost 0 bases, with 14 bases between them. The CDR3 length is 15 residues. Written as DNA, the CDR3 is TGTGCCAGCAGTCCCCGGCAAGGAGCTAACTATGGCTACACCTTC. Its protein product is CASSPRQGANYGYTF.

This clonotype was counted a few times. V is TRBV29-1 and J is TRBJ1-2; tentatively, D is TRBD1 (5 bases). Trimming left V 4 bases short and J 4 bases short, with 16 bases between. CDR1 and CDR2 from the germline V gene are SQVTM and ANQGSEA. There are 14 residues in the CDR3. The CDR3 loop is CSVVAKGKLYGYTF. The CDR3, as DNA: TGCAGCGTTGTCGCTAAGGGGAAGCTCTATGGCTACACCTTC.

The chain has TRBV5-1 and TRBJ2-7; 11 nucleotides match TRBD2. The CDR3 covers 18 residues. Trimming took 2 bases from V and 3 from J; bases not matched to a gene: 13. Germline V CDR1 and CDR2: SGHRS, YFSETQ. The CDR3 DNA reads TGCGCCAGCAGCTTAGTTCCCCTCCTGACTAGCGGGGACTACGAGCAGTACTTC. As protein: CASSLVPLLTSGDYEQYF.

The chain has TRBV20-1 and TRBJ2-7; the D is unclear. Per the germline V gene, CDR1 is DFQATT and CDR2 is SNEGSKA (reference sequence). V was pared by 3 bases and J by 0 bases, with 9 bases between. This CDR3 spans 13 amino acids. The CDR3 region is CSARAGFSYEQYF. CDR3 in DNA: TGCAGTGCTAGGGCAGGTTTCTCCTACGAGCAGTACTTC.

Comment on this clonotype: Germline and junction disagree at one end, which may indicate a read error. J is TRBJ2-7 and V is TRBV29-1; 10 bases match TRBD1. The CDR3 consists of 13 residues. Germline CDR1 SQVTM, CDR2 ANQGSEA. CDR3: CSVEGDRGFEQYF. The CDR3, as DNA: TGCAGCGTGGAAGGGGACAGGGGATTCGAGCAGTACTTC.

The V call is TRBV7-2, the J call TRBJ2-1, with 10 bases matching TRBD2. Germline trimming cut 1 base from V and 6 bases from J; bases unmatched to any gene: 15. The CDR3 contains 19 residues. The germline V gene has CDR1 SGHTA and CDR2 FQGNSA. The DNA for the CDR3 is TGTGCCAGCAGCTTAGTCGTGGGGGGTACTAGCGGGGTTGGCAATGAGCAGTTCTTC. Translating gives CASSLVVGGTSGVGNEQFF.

The gene calls are TRBV29-1 and TRBJ2-2; no clear D gene. Germline CDR1 is SQVTM and CDR2 is ANQGSEA. This CDR3 is built from 12 residues. With 1 base removed from V and 5 bases from J, the gap between germline ends came to 5 bases. CDR3 loop: CSVEGGTGELFF. CDR3 nucleotides: TGCAGCGTTGAAGGGGGAACCGGGGAGCTGTTTTTT.

The genes are TRBV28 and TRBJ2-1; TRBD1 matches at 9 bases. This CDR3 comprises 14 residues. V gave up 7 bases and J gave up 8 bases; unmatched junction bases: 9. Germline-derived CDR1 and CDR2 are MDHEN and SYDVKM. CDR3 amino acids: CASKGQGPLYEQFF. The DNA of the CDR3 is TGTGCCAGCAAAGGACAGGGGCCCCTCTATGAGCAGTTCTTC.

This clonotype was found a few times. The chain employs TRBV18 and TRBJ2-3; a weak D match, TRBD1 (6 bases). CDR1 is KGHSH, CDR2 LQKENI, per germline. With 3 bases removed from V and 2 bases from J, the gap between germline ends came to 9 bases. CDR3 length: 14 residues. The CDR3 here is CASSPTGNTDTQYF. The CDR3 DNA sequence: TGTGCCAGCTCACCGACAGGAAACACAGATACGCAGTATTTT. The entire variable domain, with the rest obtained from reference TRBV18 and TRBJ2-3, is as follows: NAGVMQNPRHLVRRRGQEARLRCSPMKGHSHVYWYRQLPEEGLKFMVYLQKENIIDESGMPKERFSAEFPKEGPSILRIQQVVRGDSAAYFCASSPTGNTDTQYFGPGTRLTVL.

This chain links TRBV20-1 with TRBJ1-1; the match to TRBD1 covers 8 bases. Germline CDR1 is DFQATT and CDR2 is SNEGSKA (reference sequence). The CDR3 has 12 amino acids. The CDR3 protein is CRGRGTGTEAFF. In nucleotides, the CDR3 is TGCAGGGGGCGGGGGACAGGCACTGAAGCTTTCTTT.

This clonotype was picked up a small number of times. The rearrangement joins TRBV10-2 to TRBJ2-6; 8 bases fit TRBD1. The length of the CDR3 is 16 residues. V gave up 5 bases and J gave up 2 bases; unmatched junction bases: 5. The germline CDR1 and CDR2 sequences are WSHSY and SAAADI. The CDR3 coding sequence is TGCGCCAGCAGTCACGGACAGGGAGCTGGGGCCAACGTCCTGACTTTC. Protein: CASSHGQGAGANVLTF.

J is TRBJ2-1 and V is TRBV20-1; D is possibly TRBD2 (5 bases). Germline CDR1 DFQATT, CDR2 SNEGSKA (reference sequence). Trimming took off 3 bases at V and 6 bases at J, with 15 bases between the two ends. The CDR3 totals 14 residues. CDR3 region: CSARAVSRANEQFF. DNA for the CDR3: TGCAGTGCTAGGGCAGTTTCGAGGGCCAATGAGCAGTTCTTC.

The V call is TRBV29-1, the J call TRBJ1-2, with 9 bases identical to TRBD1. The CDR3 is 15 residues long. V shed 5 bases, J shed 3 bases, and the junction held 10 bases outside the gene matches. Germline lookup yields CDR1 SQVTM and CDR2 ANQGSEA. The CDR3 DNA sequence: TGCAGCGTTTTCAATTACAGGGGGCCCCACTATGGCTACACCTTC. Its translation is CSVFNYRGPHYGYTF.